What follows are 24 T cell receptor beta chains derived from one specimen sequenced in a study of blood T cells in healthy people across ages. The use of a sample-barcoded 5' primer and a J-beta primer mix characterized a second PCR of about 7 to 12 cycles. TCRdb recomputed calls from the 5' RACE reads with MiXCR, one row per CDR3 protein. This sample has 910,000 or so distinct CDR3 sequences; just over 50% occur once, and the top ten carry 20% to 25%. Specimen: blood. Receptors were obtained from a woman aged 60-75 years in good health.

The chain joins TRBV2 to TRBJ2-3; tentatively, D is TRBD2 (5 bases). CDR3 length: 13 amino acids. Looked up from germline, CDR1 is SNHLY and CDR2 is FYNNEI. The V end lost 4 bases, the J end lost 6 bases, and 11 bases lay between the germline ends. The CDR3 sequence: CASSADFPDTQYF. The CDR3 DNA reads TGTGCCAGCAGTGCGGACTTTCCGGATACGCAGTATTTT.

This clonotype was detected once. This CDR3 reads CAGTKTGGAYEQYF. DNA for the CDR3: TGTGCCGGCACTAAGACAGGGGGCGCGTACGAGCAGTACTTC. The chain employs TRBV6-6 and TRBJ2-7; TRBD1 agrees at 10 bases. CDR1 is MNHNY, CDR2 SVGAGI, per germline (reference sequence). This CDR3 spans 14 amino acids. V gave up 11 bases and J gave up 4 bases; unmatched junction bases: 11.

The J gene is TRBJ2-5, the V gene TRBV7-2; 10 bases fit TRBD2. The DNA end is a closer match to TRBJ2-7, so the J assignment may be wrong. Germline V lookup: CDR1 SGHTA, CDR2 FQGNSA. The CDR3 is 14 amino acids. The CDR3 protein is CASRPGTSVNEQYF. DNA of the CDR3: TGTGCCAGCAGGCCCGGGACTAGCGTAAACGAGCAGTACTTC.

The chain is built from TRBV20-1 and TRBJ1-1, with D hard to call. This CDR3 has 11 amino acids. CDR1 and CDR2 (germline): DFQATT, SNEGSKA (reference sequence). V lost 6 bases to trimming and J lost 5 bases, with 10 bases between them. In DNA form, the CDR3 reads TGCAGTGCACTCAGAGAGACTGAAGCTTTCTTT. This codes for CSALRETEAFF.

V is TRBV27 and J is TRBJ1-6, with D unclear. Germline values: CDR1 MNHEY, CDR2 SMNVEV (reference sequence). CDR3 length: 16 amino acids. The V gene lost 6 bases and the J gene lost 0 bases, with 12 bases spanning the gap. The CDR3 region has the DNA TGTGCCAGCAGGAGCCCAATAAGCTCCTATAATTCACCCCTCCACTTT. Protein product: CASRSPISSYNSPLHF.

The rearrangement uses TRBV29-1 and TRBJ1-5; 9 bases fit TRBD1. In germline, CDR1 is SQVTM, CDR2 ANQGSEA. The CDR3 is 13 residues long. Losses at the gene ends were 4 bases for V and 3 bases for J; bases not matched to a gene: 1. CDR3 residues: CSVGTGANQPQHF. For the CDR3, the DNA is TGCAGCGTTGGGACAGGGGCCAATCAGCCCCAGCATTTT. The variable domain in full, completed from reference TRBV29-1 and TRBJ1-5, reads SAVISQKPSRDICQRGTSLTIQCQVDSQVTMMFWYRQQPGQSLTLIATANQGSEATYESGFVIDKFPISRPNLTFSTLTVSNMSPEDSSIYLCSVGTGANQPQHFGDGTRLSIL.

This clonotype was counted a few times. This chain joins TRBV15 and TRBJ2-3, with D perhaps matching TRBD1 (5 bases). Germline CDR1 and CDR2: LNHNV and YYDKDF (reference sequence). Trimming pared 6 bases from V and 4 bases from J, leaving 11 bases between. The CDR3 is made up of 13 amino acids. In DNA, the CDR3 is TGTGCCACCAGTGGGGCCCGTTCAGATACGCAGTATTTT. Its translation: CATSGARSDTQYF. Full variable domain (rest looked up from reference TRBV15 and TRBJ2-3): DAMVIQNPRYQVTQFGKPVTLSCSQTLNHNVMYWYQQKSSQAPKLLFHYYDKDFNNEADTPDNFQSRRPNTSFCFLDIRSPGLGDTAMYLCATSGARSDTQYFGPGTRLTVL.

CDR3 sequence (DNA): TGTGCCAGTAGTAAATTCGGACAGGGCGACACTGAAGCTTTCTTT. This codes for CASSKFGQGDTEAFF. J is TRBJ1-1 and V is TRBV19; TRBD1 agrees at 8 bases. Germline values: CDR1 LNHDA, CDR2 SQIVND (reference sequence). Trimming at V came to 4 bases and at J to 3 bases, leaving 7 bases not matched to a gene. The CDR3 has 15 amino acids.

The chain combines TRBV4-3 with TRBJ2-3; D not resolved. Trimming left V 0 bases short and J 2 bases short, with 6 bases between. Germline lookup yields CDR1 LGHNA and CDR2 YSLEER. The CDR3 is made up of 14 amino acids. The CDR3, as DNA: TGCGCCAGCAGCCAAGATCTTTACACAGATACGCAGTATTTT. Translation: CASSQDLYTDTQYF.

V and J are TRBV4-1 and TRBJ2-1; D gene unclear. This CDR3 is built from 12 residues. The V end lost 2 bases, the J end lost 4 bases, and 3 bases lay between the germline ends. Germline CDR1 is MGHRA and CDR2 is YSYEKL. The CDR3 region is CASSQQYNEQFF. In DNA form, the CDR3 reads TGCGCCAGCAGCCAACAATACAATGAGCAGTTCTTC.

V gene TRBV4-3 combines with J gene TRBJ1-2; TRBD1 might be the D (6 bases). This CDR3 spans 15 amino acids. V dropped 3 bases and J dropped 1 base, with 12 bases sitting between them. Germline CDR1 LGHNA, CDR2 YSLEER. The CDR3 reads CASSQGTFFNYGYTF. In DNA form, the CDR3 reads TGCGCCAGCAGCCAGGGGACATTTTTTAACTATGGCTACACCTTC.

There are a few counts of this clonotype. DNA for the CDR3: TGTGCCAGCAGTTCGGCCGAGAAGTCCTCCTACGAGCAGTACTTC. Translated, it gives CASSSAEKSSYEQYF. The chain links TRBV12-3 or TRBV12-4 to TRBJ2-7; D unclear. The CDR3 spans 15 residues. With 4 bases removed from V and 0 bases from J, the gap between germline ends came to 13 bases.

This chain joins TRBV29-1 and TRBJ2-7; 16 nucleotides line up with TRBD2. The J call is uncertain, as TRBJ2-5 better fits the DNA end. This CDR3 has 16 amino acids. CDR1 and CDR2 from the germline V gene are SQVTM and ANQGSEA. The CDR3 loop reads CSVVGLAGGREETQYF. CDR3 DNA: TGCAGCGTTGTGGGACTAGCGGGAGGGCGGGAAGAGACCCAGTACTTC.

The rearrangement uses TRBV20-1 and TRBJ1-2, with TRBD1 matching 7 bases. V was clipped by 7 bases and J by 7 bases; unmatched bases: 12. The length of the CDR3 is 13 residues. CDR1 DFQATT and CDR2 SNEGSKA come from the germline V gene (reference sequence). The CDR3, as DNA: TGCAGTGGCAGACAGGGCGGTGTCGGTGGCTACACCTTC. Its protein product is CSGRQGGVGGYTF.

This rearrangement joins TRBV5-6 to TRBJ1-1; 8 nucleotides align to TRBD1. Germline V gene data show CDR1 as SGHDT and CDR2 as YYEEEE. This CDR3 contains 14 residues. The V gene end was trimmed by 4 bases and the J gene end by 4 bases; junction bases not matched to a gene: 6. The CDR3 nucleotides are TGTGCCAGCAGCCGCGACACAGGGGGCACTGAAGCTTTCTTT. Its protein product is CASSRDTGGTEAFF.

In its sample, this clonotype was seen a few times. The rearrangement joins TRBV27 to TRBJ2-1, with 8 bases lining up with TRBD1. The CDR3 contains 17 residues. Germline CDR1 is MNHEY and CDR2 is SMNVEV (reference sequence). V was clipped by 0 bases and J by 0 bases; unmatched bases: 4. As DNA, the CDR3 is TGTGCCAGCAGTTTATCGGGACAGGTGAGCTCCTACAATGAGCAGTTCTTC. It encodes CASSLSGQVSSYNEQFF.

The chain joins TRBV10-3 to TRBJ2-1, with 13 bases matching TRBD2. Germline V gene data show CDR1 as ENHRY and CDR2 as SYGVKD. The J segment lost 5 bases and the V segment lost 10 bases, leaving 8 bases of the junction unmatched. This CDR3 region has 15 residues. The CDR3 spells CASNRGTSGNNEQFF. The CDR3 DNA reads as TGTGCCAGCAATCGCGGGACTAGCGGGAACAATGAGCAGTTCTTC.

This clonotype occurred once. A read error may account for a junction end that differs from germline. The chain links TRBV4-3 to TRBJ1-4, with D possibly being TRBD1 (6 bases). Germline assignment: CDR1 LGHNA and CDR2 YSLEER. CDR3 length equals 18 residues. The CDR3 nucleotides are TGCGCCAGCAGCCAAGACGAACCAGGGGTGGTGGCTAATGAAAAACGGTTTTTT. Amino acid sequence: CASSQDEPGVVANEKRFF.

This clonotype was observed a handful of times. The chain is built from TRBV7-2 and TRBJ1-2, with 9 bases lining up with TRBD1. V shed 5 bases and J 12 bases; nucleotides not matched to a gene: 13. The CDR3 sequence is 14 residues long. Germline V gene lookup returns CDR1 SGHTA and CDR2 FQGNSA. CDR3 in amino acids: CASSLGKLQGAHTF. The CDR3 bases are TGTGCCAGCAGCCTTGGCAAGTTACAGGGGGCCCACACCTTC.

This sequence joins TRBV20-1 and TRBJ2-2; TRBD1 matches 10 bases. In germline, CDR1 is DFQATT, CDR2 SNEGSKA (reference sequence). The junction had 2 bases not matched to a gene; V was cut back by 0 bases and J by 4 bases. The CDR3 sequence is 15 residues long. This CDR3 is CSAREDRGLTGELFF. CDR3 bases: TGCAGTGCTAGAGAAGACAGGGGGCTCACCGGGGAGCTGTTTTTT.

Turning to this clonotype: This could be a read error, since a much larger clone is one nucleotide away. This chain links TRBV9 with TRBJ2-3; D perhaps matches TRBD1 (6 bases). Looked up from germline, CDR1 is SGDLS and CDR2 is YYNGEE. This CDR3 is 14 amino acids long. This CDR3 is CASRPIRDTETQYF. The CDR3 nucleotides read TGTGCCAGCAGACCGATTCGGGACACAGAGACGCAGTATTTT. Supplemented by reference TRBV9 and TRBJ2-3, the full variable domain reads DSGVTQTPKHLITATGQRVTLRCSPRSGDLSVYWYQQSLDQGLQFLIQYYNGEERAKGNILERFSAQQFPDLHSELNLSSLELGDSALYFCASRPIRDTETQYFGPGTRLTVL.

This clonotype has a single count. CDR3 in amino acids: CATVGGAAKNIQYF. The CDR3 bases are TGTGCCACCGTGGGCGGAGCGGCCAAAAACATTCAGTACTTC. The rearrangement uses TRBV6-5 and TRBJ2-4; no clear D. Germline-derived CDR1 and CDR2 are MNHEY and SVGAGI. Trimming took off 10 bases at V and 1 base at J, with 14 bases between the two ends. CDR3 length: 14 amino acids.

The chain combines TRBV20-1 with TRBJ2-4, with D unclear. Per germline, CDR1 DFQATT and CDR2 SNEGSKA (reference sequence). The CDR3 length is 10 residues. V shed 6 bases and J shed 5 bases, with 5 bases lying between them. This CDR3 reads CSAFENIQYF. CDR3 sequence (DNA): TGCAGTGCCTTTGAAAACATTCAGTACTTC.

This clonotype appeared a few times. The chain joins TRBV6-1 to TRBJ2-5; D gene ambiguous. The germline V gene has CDR1 MNHNS and CDR2 SASEGT. This CDR3 is 12 amino acids long. V was trimmed by 0 bases and J by 11 bases, leaving 10 bases between them. CDR3 bases: TGTGCCAGCAGTGAAGCAGGGATAGAGCAGTACTTC. Its protein is CASSEAGIEQYF.